This T cell receptor beta chain was retrieved from a study of identifying expanded T cells in peripheral blood. Study-wide results and caveats: About 1.2 clones differed between technical replicates, versus about 16 and 19 over time. Roughly two-week clone count variance significantly increased as total template count grew.

The CDR3 is 12 amino acids. Germline V gene sequence: CDR1 SEHNR, CDR2 FQNEAQ (reference sequence). V was cut by 1 base and J by 6 bases, with 4 bases left in between. The protocol was immunoSEQ multiplex PCR, while the TCRdb copy is restricted to in-frame clones and leaves out a portion. The sample includes about 100,000 clones, about 87% seen only once; the top ten take just over 5.5%. Collection occurred without any documented infections or immune events in donors. Note on this clone: Antigen specificity is unknown.

Specimen: blood. The receptor was isolated from a person aged 18 to 75 in good health. The chain has TRBV7-9 and TRBJ2-1, with D uncertain. CDR3 DNA: TGTGCCAGCAGCTTAGTGGGCAATGAGCAGTTCTTC. Protein sequence: CASSLVGNEQFF.